The 23 T cell receptor beta chains reported below all come from one sample, sequenced in a study of CD8 T cells in Susac syndrome. An amount of RNA that ranged from about 0.45 to 1 ug was reverse transcribed with random hexamers. TCRdb analysed the immunoSEQ multiplex PCR reads with MiXCR anew, one entry per CDR3 protein. The sample holds about 81,000 distinct CDR3 sequences, 94% seen once. The specimen sequenced was CD8+ T cells from PBMCs. The receptor source for this set is a human donor with Susac syndrome.

The chain links TRBV28 to TRBJ2-3, with TRBD2 matching over 7 bases. J was trimmed by 5 bases and V by 3 bases; bases with no gene match: 5. Germline V gives CDR1 MDHEN, CDR2 SYDVKM. The CDR3 contains 14 residues. Here the CDR3 DNA reads TGTGCCAGCAGTTTGGAGCGGGATTTAGATACGCAGTATTTT. Protein: CASSLERDLDTQYF.

This clonotype appeared a single time. This chain connects TRBV24-1 to TRBJ2-3; 10 positions agree with TRBD2. The V segment lost 10 bases and the J segment 13 bases; nucleotides outside the gene matches: 10. CDR3 length: 12 residues. Germline V gene lookup returns CDR1 KGHDR and CDR2 SFDVKD. The CDR3: CATAGLAELKYF. CDR3 coding DNA: TGTGCCACAGCCGGACTAGCGGAACTCAAGTATTTT.

The rearrangement uses TRBV30 and TRBJ1-1; D is uncertain. V lost 4 bases and J lost 1, with 10 bases in between. CDR1 and CDR2 from the germline V gene are GTSNPN and SVGIG (reference sequence). The CDR3 consists of 13 residues. The CDR3 DNA sequence: TGTGCCTGGAATGAGATAGGGAACACTGAAGCTTTCTTT. Translation: CAWNEIGNTEAFF.

The chain links TRBV7-9 to TRBJ2-7; D is perhaps TRBD1 or TRBD2 (5 bases each). The CDR3 extends over 13 amino acids. V dropped 6 bases and J dropped 6 bases, with 15 bases sitting between them. The germline gives CDR1 SEHNR, CDR2 FQNEAQ (reference sequence). CDR3 coding DNA: TGTGCCAGCAGTCAGACCCCGGGGACCGAGCAGTACTTC. Its protein is CASSQTPGTEQYF. Full variable domain (outside the CDR3, taken from reference TRBV7-9 and TRBJ2-7): DTGVSQNPRHKITKRGQNVTFRCDPISEHNRLYWYRQTLGQGPEFLTYFQNEAQLEKSRLLSDRFSAERPKGSFSTLEIQRTEQGDSAMYLCASSQTPGTEQYFGPGTRLTVT.

The chain is built from TRBV25-1 and TRBJ1-2; D possibly corresponds to TRBD1 (5 bases). CDR1 is MGHDK and CDR2 is SYGVNS in the germline V gene. V was pared by 4 bases and J by 7 bases, with 10 bases between. CDR3 length equals 12 residues. CDR3 amino acids: CASSGVGAGYTF. CDR3 sequence (DNA): TGTGCCAGCAGTGGGGTCGGGGCTGGCTACACCTTC.

This clonotype was seen just once. The chain links TRBV7-3 to TRBJ2-7; D unresolved. The CDR3 contains 14 residues. CDR1 SGHTA and CDR2 FQGTGA come from the germline V gene. Deletions cut 5 bases from V and 8 bases from J, with 19 bases between. CDR3: CASSPLLSWSQQYF. The CDR3 nucleotides read TGTGCCAGCAGCCCGTTACTAAGTTGGTCCCAGCAGTACTTC.

The rearrangement links TRBV4-3 to TRBJ2-3, with 9 bases fitting TRBD2. This CDR3 contains 17 residues. Germline loops: CDR1 LGHNA, CDR2 YSLEER. J gave up 4 bases and V 0 bases, and 8 bases lay outside the gene matches. This CDR3 is CASSQEPSGNTADTQYF. The CDR3 DNA follows: TGCGCCAGCAGCCAAGAGCCTAGCGGGAATACAGCAGATACGCAGTATTTT.

This clonotype was seen only once. V is TRBV7-9 and J is TRBJ2-7; no reliable D call. This CDR3 has 13 residues. Trimming took off 4 bases at V and 6 bases at J, with 13 bases between the two ends. Germline CDR1 and CDR2: SEHNR and FQNEAQ (reference sequence). Here the CDR3 DNA reads TGTGCCAGCAGCTCGATGGGCCTGGTCGAGCAGTACTTC. This translates into CASSSMGLVEQYF. The full variable domain, rest sourced from reference TRBV7-9 and TRBJ2-7, is DTGVSQNPRHKITKRGQNVTFRCDPISEHNRLYWYRQTLGQGPEFLTYFQNEAQLEKSRLLSDRFSAERPKGSFSTLEIQRTEQGDSAMYLCASSSMGLVEQYFGPGTRLTVT.

The chain employs TRBV29-1 and TRBJ2-3; 9 positions match TRBD1. CDR1 is SQVTM, CDR2 ANQGSEA, per germline. The CDR3 extends over 17 amino acids. After removal of 6 bases from V and 2 bases from J, the junction contained 15 bases not matched to a gene. The CDR3 region is CSVGGTTGGRSTDTQYF. Written as DNA, the CDR3 is TGCAGCGTAGGTGGAACTACAGGGGGCCGCTCCACAGATACGCAGTATTTT.

This clonotype occurred once. V is TRBV13 and J is TRBJ1-6; 9 bases map to TRBD1. Looked up from germline, CDR1 is PRHDT and CDR2 is FYEKMQ (reference sequence). The ends lost 4 bases at V and 9 bases at J; junction bases unmatched: 4. CDR3 length: 14 amino acids. The CDR3 protein is CASSSDRGSSPLHF. CDR3 DNA sequence: TGTGCCAGCAGCTCCGACAGGGGGAGTTCACCCCTCCACTTT.

The V call is TRBV28, the J call TRBJ2-4; D call uncertain. Germline assignment: CDR1 MDHEN and CDR2 SYDVKM. The CDR3 is 15 residues long. The V gene lost 4 bases and the J gene lost 0 bases, with 10 bases spanning the gap. CDR3 in DNA: TGTGCCAGCAGTTCACCTAGGGAAGCCAAAAACATTCAGTACTTC. Amino acids: CASSSPREAKNIQYF.

The J gene is TRBJ2-2, the V gene TRBV7-9, with D hard to call. Germline V gene lookup returns CDR1 SEHNR and CDR2 FQNEAQ (reference sequence). V was trimmed by 5 bases and J by 0 bases, leaving 10 bases between them. The CDR3 runs to 15 residues. DNA of the CDR3: TGTGCCAGCAGCCCCCCCAGAGCGAACACCGGGGAGCTGTTTTTT. Its translation: CASSPPRANTGELFF. Filled out from reference TRBV7-9 and TRBJ2-2, the complete variable domain reads DTGVSQNPRHKITKRGQNVTFRCDPISEHNRLYWYRQTLGQGPEFLTYFQNEAQLEKSRLLSDRFSAERPKGSFSTLEIQRTEQGDSAMYLCASSPPRANTGELFFGEGSRLTVL.

The V gene is TRBV4-3, the J gene TRBJ1-2, with D possibly being TRBD1 (5 bases). This CDR3 is 15 amino acids long. Germline lookup yields CDR1 LGHNA and CDR2 YSLEER. Trimming cost V 0 bases and J 5 bases, with 13 bases left between them. The CDR3 DNA reads as TGCGCCAGCAGCCAAGAAATACAGGTGATTTATGGCTACACCTTC. Its protein product is CASSQEIQVIYGYTF.

The chain uses TRBV14 and TRBJ1-2; possibly TRBD1 for D (5 bases). Germline-derived CDR1 and CDR2 are SGHDN and FVKESK. Trimming took off 0 bases at V and 8 bases at J, with 10 bases between the two ends. The CDR3 sequence is 13 residues long. The CDR3 nucleotides are TGTGCCAGCAGCCAAGATCGGACACGCGGCTACACCTTC. Translated: CASSQDRTRGYTF.

The V gene is TRBV13, the J gene TRBJ2-7, with 11 bases matching TRBD2. This CDR3 has 15 amino acids. Germline trimming cut 5 bases from V and 1 base from J; bases unmatched to any gene: 4. Germline V lookup: CDR1 PRHDT, CDR2 FYEKMQ (reference sequence). The CDR3 DNA sequence: TGTGCCAGCAGCGCCCGGACTAGCGGGTCCTACGAGCAGTACTTC. The encoded protein is CASSARTSGSYEQYF.

The chain carries TRBV11-2 and TRBJ2-2, with a tentative D call TRBD1 (6 bases). Per germline, CDR1 SGHAT and CDR2 FQNNGV. The CDR3 has 15 residues. Deletions cut 4 bases from V and 0 bases from J, with 9 bases between. CDR3 bases: TGTGCCAGCAGCTCCGGGACAACGAACACCGGGGAGCTGTTTTTT. Translated, it gives CASSSGTTNTGELFF.

This chain joins TRBV4-2 and TRBJ2-5; the D gene could be TRBD1 or TRBD2 (6 bases each). With 0 bases removed from V and 5 bases from J, the gap between germline ends came to 22 bases. Germline V gives CDR1 LGHNA, CDR2 YNFKEQ. There are 18 residues in the CDR3. DNA of the CDR3: TGTGCCAGCAGCCAAGAAAGTCATAGTAGGGGGGCCCGTGAGACCCAGTACTTC. The encoded protein is CASSQESHSRGARETQYF.

The chain couples TRBV5-1 to TRBJ2-1, with D possibly TRBD2 on 5 matching bases. Trimming removed 4 bases from V and 14 bases from J, with 16 bases in between. Germline V lookup: CDR1 SGHRS, CDR2 YFSETQ. The CDR3 runs to 12 residues. CDR3 region: CASSHEGLPEFF. CDR3 coding DNA: TGCGCCAGCAGCCACGAAGGACTCCCCGAGTTCTTC.

The V gene is TRBV4-2, the J gene TRBJ2-2; D gene uncertain. Trimming pared 4 bases from V and 5 bases from J, leaving 8 bases between. The CDR3 extends over 13 amino acids. CDR1 is LGHNA, CDR2 YNFKEQ, per germline. The CDR3 reads CASSLERTGELFF. The CDR3 bases are TGTGCCAGCAGCCTAGAGAGGACCGGGGAGCTGTTTTTT.

This chain uses TRBV19 with TRBJ2-3; D unresolved. Trimming removed 3 bases at V and 0 bases at J, with 13 bases between. The CDR3 has 16 amino acids. Per germline, CDR1 LNHDA and CDR2 SQIVND (reference sequence). CDR3 sequence reads: CASSIDQFTSTDTQYF. CDR3 in DNA: TGTGCCAGTAGTATCGACCAATTCACTAGCACAGATACGCAGTATTTT.

This clonotype was seen just once. The chain couples TRBV12-3 or TRBV12-4 to TRBJ2-1; D perhaps matches TRBD2 (5 bases). CDR3 length: 15 amino acids. Deletions cut 2 bases from V and 6 bases from J, with 14 bases between. The CDR3 nucleotides are TGTGCCAGCAGTTTATCGGTCGAAGGGAGCAATGAGCAGTTCTTC. Protein sequence: CASSLSVEGSNEQFF.

The rearrangement joins TRBV30 to TRBJ2-7; weak D call: TRBD2 (6 bases). Looked up from germline, CDR1 is GTSNPN and CDR2 is SVGIG (reference sequence). This CDR3 spans 12 amino acids. Trimming stripped 3 bases from V and 6 bases from J, with 12 bases between. The CDR3 protein is CAWREEGFEQYF. The CDR3 DNA follows: TGTGCCTGGAGGGAGGAGGGGTTCGAGCAGTACTTC.

V gene TRBV6-2 or TRBV6-3 combines with J gene TRBJ2-3, with no clear D. CDR3 size: 12 residues. The germline V gene has CDR1 MNHEY and CDR2 SVGEGT. V dropped 6 bases and J dropped 6 bases, with 10 bases sitting between them. CDR3 coding DNA: TGTGCCAGCAGCCCCGACGGGGATACGCAGTATTTT. As protein: CASSPDGDTQYF.